Listed here is a single T cell receptor beta chain. Its recognized antigen is unknown. No base quality information exists; no much larger clone differs at one position. Library preparation used the immunoSEQ multiplex PCR assay. For the multiplex PCR, a mixture combining 60 forward primers for TCR Vbeta segments and 13 reverse primers for TCR Jbeta segments was used. A multiplex PCR assay on genomic DNA amplified the CDR3 region of rearranged TCR beta genes. On the Illumina HiSeq System, the amplified TCR beta libraries were sequenced as 87-base-pair reads. The paper's data handling went like this. In a later analysis, 77 million or so unique TCR beta chains were counted across the roughly 670 repertoires, and roughly 10 million of these chains were shared by at least two donors. Raw reads were error-corrected and collapsed into unique sequences by a nearest-neighbor algorithm in which closely related sequences were merged to remove PCR and sequencing errors. V, D and J gene segments were assigned by aligning CDR3 sequences to IMGT reference sequences. For a sequence to be retained, at least a six-nucleotide match to both a V gene segment and a J gene segment was required. Rearrangements were classified as productive when the CDR3 lacked stop codons and remained in frame with V and J, and all other rearrangements were classified as non-productive. Following IMGT convention, CDR3 was defined as the stretch from the second conserved V-encoded cysteine up to the conserved J-encoded phenylalanine. In an earlier analysis of around 640 of the donors, sequences lacking an unambiguous match to a single V gene segment were excluded. An earlier analysis of several hundred of the donors classified V segments as functional when productive rearrangements were above 56.7% and as segregating when the standard deviation between donors was above 5%. A statistical classification framework was built for diagnosing cytomegalovirus status from the catalog of TCR beta chain sequences. V and J gene assignment, in a later analysis, came from comparing TCR nucleotide sequences with IMGT/GENE-DB human TR gene sequences. A later analysis assigned CDR3 sequences and most-parsimonious VDJ recombination scenarios with the TCRdist pipeline. In a later analysis, every TCR beta chain was defined by the combination of its CDR3 amino acid sequence and its V-gene family, and reads without a unique V-gene family were dropped. In a later analysis, fewer than 650 highly shared, low-generation-probability nucleotide sequences were removed to address suspected cross-contamination and a sequencing artifact. A later analysis calculated a clonal expansion index for each public chain from normalized within-repertoire ranks of inferred template counts. A later analysis computed generation probabilities with a VDJ recombination model fitted to out-of-frame rearrangements, and checked the results against IGoR. A later analysis scored TCR-TCR, TCR-HLA and TCR-CMV co-occurrence with hypergeometric tests, applying a repertoire-size bias correction to TCR pairs. A later analysis estimated false discovery rates by permuting HLA or CMV assignments 20 times. In a later analysis, co-occurring TCRs were grouped with DBSCAN, and TCRdist sequence similarity was added when clustering was performed within HLA-allele-positive subsets. Co-occurrence clustering excluded repertoires with fewer than 30,000 or more than 120,000 public chains, plus five with anomalous nucleotide sharing. The table was pulled from immuneACCESS by TCRdb, which kept in-frame rearrangements only. Such tables lose some clones; where checked, under half of the loss comes from unresolved V genes, and the rest has no known cause. The V and J calls and clone size are taken from that table; D and trimming were inferred from the DNA. For this sample the table gives some 200,000 clones, of which about 80% were detected only once. Around 2.4% of the sample is in the top ten clones.

The cohort was made up of 666 healthy bone marrow donors. Cohort members were all nominally healthy when sampled, although unrecorded immune exposures were likely present. The donor was CMV seronegative and was included in the group of several hundred seronegative cohort members. A peripheral blood sample was collected from each donor, and TCR beta sequencing was performed on peripheral blood mononuclear cells. Genomic DNA was extracted from the blood cell samples with the Qiagen DNeasy Blood Extraction Kit. The sample comes from a study of cytomegalovirus exposure and HLA in healthy donors (dated by TCRdb to about 2017). Describing the broader study: An earlier analysis of roughly 630 of the donors reported 250 to 300 Gb of sequence data and around 110 million unique TCR beta sequences from 150 million to 200 million T cells. The number of donors typed differed by locus, with about 620-630 for A, B, C, DRB1 and DQB1, 522 for DQA1, about 610 for DPA1, and some 440 for DPB1. An earlier analysis of 587 of the donors applied high-throughput TCR beta sequencing to assess whether each TCR beta V gene segment acted as functional or pseudogenic. HLA typing covered class I and class II loci at four-digit resolution. The study used immunosequencing to profile the T cell repertoires of several hundred subjects and linked those repertoires to cytomegalovirus serostatus. A handful of DR-DQ haplotypes were treated as single units for association and clustering because of strong linkage in the cohort. Roughly 300 gigabases of sequencing data and 70 million to 85 million unique TCR sequences were included in an early release covering roughly 700 HLA-typed donors. The genetic ancestry cluster associated with self-reported Caucasian donors included about 84% of the roughly 360 genotyped donors. Every discovery cohort repertoire had been produced on one sequencing platform. To predict cytomegalovirus infection status, the study combined high-throughput TCR immunosequencing, statistical association of individual TCRs with disease status, and machine learning. Donor age, sex, ethnicity and CMV serostatus were compiled together with the repertoire data. A later analysis re-examined previously published TCR beta repertoires from around 670 donors and added high-resolution HLA genotyping to investigate patterns of TCR occurrence. In addition to the first cohort of hundreds of subjects, a separate validation cohort of 120 different subjects was used. On average, approximately 250,000 unique TCR beta nucleotide sequences were sequenced per donor among a few hundred genotyped donors of the cohort, with roughly 18% of those sequences being non-productive. A later genetic analysis used genome-wide SNP genotypes for about three fifths of the 666 donors, treating that subset as a discovery cohort. The study aimed to test whether signatures of past pathogen exposure could be identified by cataloging public T cell receptors. Rather than using new phenotypic data, the later analysis identified candidate immune exposures from TCR beta sequences and from how often those sequences occurred across donors. Findings and caveats that apply to the study as a whole: Because some donors lacked HLA typing at each locus, the association tests relied only on the typed subset. According to a later analysis, parvovirus B19, influenza, CMV and Epstein-Barr virus appeared linked to several top co-occurrence clusters. Presence/absence analyses assumed roughly uniform sequencing depth across donors, an assumption that may not hold. Most CMV-associated TCR beta chains appeared to be HLA-restricted in a later analysis, and the HLA associations seemed to be driven largely by CMV exposure. In an earlier analysis of under 600 of the donors, most TCR beta V segments were observed in productive rearrangements about 90% or about 30% of the time, broadly matching IMGT annotations. A few of the identified cytomegalovirus-associated TCR beta chains were confirmed in vitro to be specific for cytomegalovirus antigens. It was suggested by the authors that the approach could potentially be generalized to other disease states and immunological phenotypes. Correlated functional status among segregating V segments might be attributable to linkage disequilibrium, but an unknown experimental factor could not be ruled out. The cohort was sequenced for TCR beta chains only, and without alpha or paired-chain data the features that could be detected were limited. Compared with the approximately 670-donor mean, donors in an Asian-associated ancestry cluster had fewer N-insertions in productive TCRs, according to a later genetic analysis. In a later analysis, HLA-associated TCR beta chains were found to be more clonally expanded and to have lower generation probabilities than equally common non-associated chains. Some IMGT-functional V segments, including TRBV6-2 and TRBV6-3, could not be told apart with the 87-base-pair reads, so those segments were excluded. A further reported finding was that TCR beta sequences accurately predicted the HLA-A and HLA-B alleles for most subjects in the first cohort. A later genetic analysis associated a missense DCLRE1C variant with V-gene and J-gene trimming of TCR beta chains, and an independent cohort replicated the association. The classifier was reported to diagnose cytomegalovirus status with high specificity and sensitivity in both the original cohort and the validation cohort. Roughly 17 rarely observed V segments, including chromosome 9 orphons, were excluded from the earlier analysis of several hundred of the donors because counts were too low. According to a later analysis, TCR association rates differed among HLA loci, with DRB1 alleles showing the most associated TCRs and HLA-C alleles showing the fewest. CMV serostatus was the only immune exposure information available for the cohort. Most TCR sequences were observed very rarely across donors, whereas some public TCRs were present in many individuals. A total of roughly 160 TCR beta chains were listed by the study as associated with cytomegalovirus. A later analysis associated 16,951 TCR beta sequences with specific HLA alleles at a false discovery rate of 0.05. Assigning TCR associations to individual alleles was difficult when HLA alleles, especially DR and DQ, strongly co-occurred. The sequencing pipeline was judged likely to have produced a cluster of highly shared sequence variants as a technical artifact.

The germline V gene provides CDR1 LGHNA and CDR2 YSLEER. V gives up 4 bases and J gives up 1 base, and the segment between their germline ends measures 14 bases. The CDR3 covers 16 residues, taking in both the cysteine and the phenylalanine. The retained sequence is limited to the CDR3, 48 bases, with the frame set at the first base. The chain employs TRBV4-3 and TRBJ1-3, with TRBD1 tentatively as D gene (6 bases match). The clonotype comes from a woman aged 25 to 39 in good health and CMV-seronegative. Input material: PBMCs. CDR3 region: CASSPRGAGSGNTIYF. The sequenced DNA is TGCGCCAGCAGCCCCCGGGGGGCAGGGTCTGGAAACACCATATATTTT.